This T cell receptor (beta chain) stems from a study of blood T cell repertoires in COVID-19. Overall study context: Acute-phase and convalescent COVID-19 samples originated in the United States, Italy and Spain. PBMCs, B-cell-depleted T cells, or T cells provided the cDNA or gDNA that made up the material.

Looked up from germline, CDR1 is SGHRS and CDR2 is YFSETQ. The V segment lost 3 bases and the J segment 3 bases; nucleotides outside the gene matches: 10. The CDR3 runs 17 residues. Per the original methods: From reference gene primer amplification, estimates of nucleated cell counts were derived. The assay was immunoSEQ multiplex PCR, and TCRdb's table has in-frame clones only and misses some. The V and J calls and clone size are taken from that table; D and trimming were inferred from the DNA. The sample shows around 100,000 clones, roughly 87% of them seen only once. Material: peripheral blood. The chain carries TRBV5-1 and TRBJ2-1, with 9 bases lining up with TRBD2. This TCR was recovered from a woman in her sixties or seventies with acute or convalescent COVID-19. For the CDR3, the DNA is TGCGCCAGCAGCTACGCGGTCCTAGCGGGACACTACAATGAGCAGTTCTTC. It specifies CASSYAVLAGHYNEQFF.